This entry lists 13 T cell receptor beta chains sequenced from one sample in a study of T-cell memory formation after mild COVID-19. A single record per CDR3 protein comes from TCRdb applying MiXCR to the 5' RACE reads. Altogether tens of thousands of distinct CDR3 sequences are present, roughly a sixth being singletons, with the ten largest covering 25% to 35%. The sample consisted of PBMCs or a T cell subset sorted from them (not recorded which). The receptors shown here come from an adult woman who had mild COVID-19 (a few samples of this study predate the infection). Cell type and time point are not known.

This clonotype was observed at least ten times. V usage is TRBV5-1 and J usage is TRBJ2-1, with 7 positions matching TRBD1. Unmatched junction bases numbered 8, after V lost 4 bases and J lost 7 bases. The CDR3 contains 14 residues. Germline CDR1 and CDR2: SGHRS and YFSETQ. The CDR3 here is CASSEPTGLNEQFF. The DNA for the CDR3 is TGCGCCAGCAGCGAACCGACAGGGTTGAATGAGCAGTTCTTC.

The chain has TRBV25-1 and TRBJ1-2, with a possible D match to TRBD1 (6 bases). Trimming stripped 1 base from V and 6 bases from J, with 30 bases between. This CDR3 is built from 20 residues. Germline CDR1 MGHDK, CDR2 SYGVNS. CDR3 bases: TGTGCCAGCAGTGAATTGAGCGAGCTCGGCATGGGGGGCGCTTTCGATGGCTACACCTTC. It translates to CASSELSELGMGGAFDGYTF.

This chain links TRBV7-9 with TRBJ2-3; D uncertain. The CDR3 length is 15 residues. Germline V gene sequence: CDR1 SEHNR, CDR2 FQNEAQ (reference sequence). The V gene lost 0 bases and the J gene lost 0 bases, with 7 bases spanning the gap. The CDR3 sequence: CASSLAPGSTDTQYF. The CDR3 region has the DNA TGTGCCAGCAGCTTAGCGCCCGGCAGCACAGATACGCAGTATTTT.

V usage is TRBV20-1 and J usage is TRBJ1-2; D unclear. This CDR3 is 19 amino acids long. Trimming cost V 0 bases and J 8 bases, with 31 bases left between them. Germline V gene sequence: CDR1 DFQATT, CDR2 SNEGSKA (reference sequence). The CDR3 DNA is TGCAGTGCTAGAGACTTTCGCGAAGATGGATCGGGCAGGTCGCTGGGCTACACCTTC. Translating gives CSARDFREDGSGRSLGYTF.

This clonotype has a count of ten or more. The genes are TRBV6-5 and TRBJ2-3; TRBD1 matches at 8 bases. The CDR3 has 12 amino acids. V lost 8 bases to trimming and J lost 4 bases; unmatched junction nucleotides: 2. Germline V gene sequence: CDR1 MNHEY, CDR2 SVGAGI. As DNA, the CDR3 is TGTGCCAGCGCGACAGGGGCAGATACGCAGTATTTT. This encodes CASATGADTQYF.

The chain joins TRBV5-1 to TRBJ2-5, with 7 bases matching TRBD1. Germline V gene sequence: CDR1 SGHRS, CDR2 YFSETQ. There are 15 residues in the CDR3. The J segment lost 1 base and the V segment lost 4 bases, leaving 7 bases of the junction unmatched. The CDR3: CASSVGQVGQETQYF. For the CDR3, the DNA is TGCGCCAGCAGCGTTGGACAGGTTGGCCAAGAGACCCAGTACTTC.

This clonotype has at least ten counts. This chain connects TRBV7-3 to TRBJ2-1; 7 nucleotides match TRBD1. CDR1 is SGHTA and CDR2 is FQGTGA in the germline V gene. The trim removed 4 bases at V and 11 bases at J, leaving 5 bases unmatched. The CDR3 extends over 12 amino acids. CDR3 protein: CASSSGGYQQFF. The CDR3 DNA reads as TGTGCCAGCAGCTCAGGGGGTTACCAGCAGTTCTTC. Filled out from reference TRBV7-3 and TRBJ2-1, the complete variable domain reads GAGVSQTPSNKVTEKGKYVELRCDPISGHTALYWYRQSLGQGPEFLIYFQGTGAADDSGLPNDRFFAVRPEGSVSTLKIQRTERGDSAVYLCASSSGGYQQFFGPGTRLTVL.

This clonotype was counted a few times. This chain links TRBV25-1 with TRBJ2-1; TRBD1 is a possible D gene (5 bases). Germline V gene data show CDR1 as MGHDK and CDR2 as SYGVNS. V was clipped by 1 base and J by 0 bases, with 7 bases between them. This CDR3 is 15 amino acids long. The CDR3 protein is CASSEWGDSYNEQFF. The CDR3 DNA follows: TGTGCCAGCAGTGAATGGGGCGACTCCTACAATGAGCAGTTCTTC.

The rearrangement uses TRBV4-1 and TRBJ2-7; D is unresolved. Germline CDR1 reads MGHRA; CDR2 reads YSYEKL. The V end was cut by 0 bases, the J end by 3 bases, with 6 bases between. This CDR3 has 13 amino acids. CDR3 nucleotide sequence: TGCGCCAGCAGCCAAGAAAACGGCTACGAGCAGTACTTC. It is translated as CASSQENGYEQYF.

The chain recombines TRBV9 with TRBJ2-1, with 9 positions matching TRBD2. V was clipped by 2 bases and J by 7 bases; unmatched bases: 7. Germline V gene lookup returns CDR1 SGDLS and CDR2 YYNGEE. The CDR3 totals 15 residues. CDR3 in amino acids: CASSVGGGAGNEQFF. For the CDR3, the DNA is TGTGCCAGCAGCGTCGGCGGGGGGGCCGGAAATGAGCAGTTCTTC.

This clonotype came up many times. CDR3 in DNA: TGTGCCAGCAGCTTATCCGGGACAGCGTACAATGAGCAGTTCTTC. This codes for CASSLSGTAYNEQFF. The chain links TRBV7-6 to TRBJ2-1; 7 nucleotides align to TRBD1. The CDR3 covers 15 residues. J gave up 4 bases and V 2 bases, and 5 bases lay outside the gene matches. Germline V gene lookup returns CDR1 SGHVS and CDR2 FNYEAQ.

The J gene is TRBJ1-6, the V gene TRBV7-9, with D perhaps matching TRBD1 (6 bases). CDR3 length: 15 amino acids. Trimming stripped 3 bases from V and 0 bases from J, with 6 bases between. Germline V gene sequence: CDR1 SEHNR, CDR2 FQNEAQ (reference sequence). This CDR3 reads CASSLDSSYNSPLHF. The CDR3 region has the DNA TGTGCCAGCAGCTTGGACAGCTCCTATAATTCACCCCTCCACTTT.

This clonotype has just a few counts. CDR3: CASSWGGELFF. The CDR3 bases are TGTGCCAGCAGTTGGGGCGGGGAGCTGTTTTTT. This chain joins TRBV6-5 and TRBJ2-2; D is unresolved. CDR1 and CDR2 (germline): MNHEY, SVGAGI. This CDR3 is built from 11 residues. With 4 bases removed from V and 7 bases from J, the gap between germline ends came to 4 bases.